A selection of T cell receptor beta chains follows, all from one sample in a study of early T cells in non-severe SARS-CoV-2 infection. TCRdb ran MiXCR on the 5' RACE reads and lists one entry per CDR3 protein. The profile shows 35,000 to 45,000 distinct CDR3 sequences, approximately 5.9% of them singletons. The sequences come from whole blood, collected at baseline. All receptors derive from an adult who was a healthcare worker with PCR-confirmed SARS-CoV-2 infection or an uninfected control (not recorded which). The CDR3 runs from the conserved cysteine through the conserved F or W. A D gene is named only where the DNA matches it firmly. Clone size is stated in some rows and not others, as once, few, many or a class when expanded.

cdr3_aa,cdr3_nt,clone_size,cdr3_length,v_call,j_call,d_call
CSARGRGQAGNTIYF,TGCAGTGCTAGGGGCAGGGGGCAGGCTGGAAACACCATATATTTT,many,15,TRBV20-1,TRBJ1-3,TRBD1
CASSRGTSVETQYF,TGTGCCAGCAGCCGTGGGACTAGCGTAGAGACCCAGTACTTC,many,14,TRBV6-5,TRBJ2-5,TRBD2
CASSTWAGVDTEAFF,TGTGCCAGCAGCACCTGGGCTGGGGTAGACACTGAAGCTTTCTTT,many,15,TRBV5-6,TRBJ1-1,.
CASSPSTLDTQYF,TGTGCCAGCAGTCCTTCCACTTTGGATACGCAGTATTTT,few,13,TRBV2,TRBJ2-3,.
CASSAGTSGQETQYF,TGTGCCAGCAGCGCTGGGACTAGCGGACAAGAGACCCAGTACTTC,many,15,TRBV9,TRBJ2-5,TRBD2
CAISDRTSGAYEQYF,TGTGCCATCAGTGACCGGACTAGCGGGGCCTACGAGCAGTACTTC,many,15,TRBV10-3,TRBJ2-7,TRBD2
CASSPQWGGRNTEAFF,TGTGCCAGCTCACCCCAATGGGGGGGGAGGAACACTGAAGCTTTCTTT,many,16,TRBV18,TRBJ1-1,.
CASSSIAGAAEETQYF,TGTGCCAGCAGCTCAATAGCGGGAGCAGCGGAAGAGACCCAGTACTTC,.,16,TRBV7-9,TRBJ2-5,TRBD2
CASSSLADLYNEQFF,TGTGCCAGCAGCTCCCTAGCGGATCTCTACAATGAGCAGTTCTTC,medium-sized,15,TRBV5-5,TRBJ2-1,TRBD2
CASSFETKNYNEQFF,TGTGCCAGCAGCTTTGAGACTAAAAATTACAATGAGCAGTTCTTC,few,15,TRBV21-1,TRBJ2-1,.
CASSLGSLGKAEQFF,TGCGCCAGCAGCTTGGGTTCCCTTGGTAAGGCTGAGCAGTTCTTC,many,15,TRBV5-1,TRBJ2-1,.
CASSSGLAGEIDNEQFF,TGCGCCAGCAGCTCAGGACTAGCGGGAGAGATAGACAATGAGCAGTTCTTC,many,17,TRBV5-1,TRBJ2-1,TRBD2
CAWKRDWETQYF,TGTGCCTGGAAACGGGACTGGGAGACCCAGTACTTC,many,12,TRBV30,TRBJ2-5,.
CASKATDSPEAFF,TGTGCCAGCAAGGCGACAGATTCCCCTGAAGCTTTCTTT,many,13,TRBV12-3/TRBV12-4,TRBJ1-1,.
CASSQESRRDTQYF,TGCGCCAGCAGCCAAGAATCTAGGAGAGATACGCAGTATTTT,many,14,TRBV4-3,TRBJ2-3,.
CASSIEEASSNQPQHF,TGTGCCAGTAGTATTGAAGAGGCCAGTAGCAATCAGCCCCAGCATTTT,many,16,TRBV19,TRBJ1-5,.
CASSEGVNTEAFF,TGTGCCAGCAGTGAAGGGGTGAACACTGAAGCTTTCTTT,.,13,TRBV25-1,TRBJ1-1,.
CASRRTGEAFF,TGTGCCAGCAGGCGGACAGGTGAAGCTTTCTTT,many,11,TRBV6-2/TRBV6-3,TRBJ1-1,TRBD1
CASSPGSRKVYEQFF,TGTGCCAGCAGCCCGGGAAGTCGCAAGGTGTATGAGCAGTTCTTC,many,15,TRBV7-9,TRBJ2-1,.
CASSPQGNQPQHF,TGTGCCAGCAGCCCCCAGGGCAATCAGCCCCAGCATTTT,many,13,TRBV6-5,TRBJ1-5,.
CASSKESERSDRVNSIPGELFF,TGTGCCAGCAGCAAAGAGTCGGAGCGTAGTGACAGGGTGAATTCTATCCCCGGGGAGCTGTTTTTT,many,22,TRBV21-1,TRBJ2-2,.
CAGPGAFGELFF,TGTGCCGGTCCGGGGGCTTTTGGGGAGCTGTTTTTT,.,12,TRBV30,TRBJ2-2,.
CASLPGGRGAYEQYF,TGTGCCAGTCTCCCGGGCGGGAGAGGGGCCTACGAGCAGTACTTC,.,15,TRBV7-8,TRBJ2-7,TRBD2
CASTSSIYEQYF,TGTGCCAGCACCTCCTCGATCTACGAGCAGTACTTC,many,12,TRBV27,TRBJ2-7,.
CASSLGARQGRWYF,TGTGCCAGCAGCTTGGGAGCTAGGCAGGGCCGGTGGTACTTC,many,14,TRBV7-9,TRBJ2-7,.
CASSTLAGLYNEQFF,TGTGCCAGTAGTACTTTAGCGGGCCTTTACAATGAGCAGTTCTTC,few,15,TRBV19,TRBJ2-1,TRBD2
CASSLARASGNNEQFF,TGTGCCAGCAGTTTAGCGCGGGCTAGCGGGAATAATGAGCAGTTCTTC,many,16,TRBV12-3/TRBV12-4,TRBJ2-1,TRBD2
CASSPGQPSSYNSPLHF,TGTGCCAGCTCACCCGGACAGCCTAGCTCCTATAATTCACCCCTCCACTTT,few,17,TRBV18,TRBJ1-6,.
CASSQGAGGYEQYF,TGTGCCAGCAGCCAAGGAGCGGGAGGTTACGAGCAGTACTTC,many,14,TRBV3-1,TRBJ2-7,TRBD2
CASGLLLSSGNTIYF,TGTGCTAGTGGTTTGCTACTGAGCTCTGGAAACACCATATATTTT,many,15,TRBV12-5,TRBJ1-3,.
CASSQGLAGIYNEQFF,TGCGCCAGCAGCCAGGGACTAGCGGGGATCTACAATGAGCAGTTCTTC,few,16,TRBV5-1,TRBJ2-1,TRBD2
CASRFTGSSGANVLTF,TGTGCCAGCAGATTCACGGGGAGCTCTGGGGCCAACGTCCTGACTTTC,few,16,TRBV7-9,TRBJ2-6,.
CASSVNTWGTQYF,TGCGCCAGCAGTGTGAACACGTGGGGGACCCAGTACTTC,many,13,TRBV10-1,TRBJ2-5,.
CASSIRTGLAETQYF,TGTGCCAGCAGCATCAGGACGGGGCTTGCCGAGACCCAGTACTTC,many,15,TRBV11-3,TRBJ2-5,.
CASSTTGRHYNEQFF,TGTGCCAGCAGTACGACTGGCAGGCATTACAATGAGCAGTTCTTC,many,15,TRBV6-2/TRBV6-3,TRBJ2-1,.
CASSLLAGGPETQYF,TGTGCCAGCAGTTTATTGGCGGGAGGGCCGGAGACCCAGTACTTC,many,15,TRBV27,TRBJ2-5,TRBD2
CASSPNPLQGSNQPQHF,TGTGCCAGCAGCCCGAACCCTTTACAGGGGAGCAATCAGCCCCAGCATTTT,.,17,TRBV7-9,TRBJ1-5,TRBD1
CASSPTGPGRGETQYF,TGTGCCAGCAGTCCGACGGGCCCCGGAAGGGGAGAGACCCAGTACTTC,many,16,TRBV6-5,TRBJ2-5,.
CSARAPPETSWKDTQYF,TGCAGTGCTAGAGCACCACCGGAGACTAGCTGGAAAGATACGCAGTATTTT,many,17,TRBV20-1,TRBJ2-3,TRBD2
CASSRGTGVYGQFF,TGTGCCAGCAGCCGCGGGACAGGAGTTTACGGGCAGTTCTTC,few,14,TRBV5-6,TRBJ2-1,TRBD1
CSVPDRGYNQPQHF,TGCAGTGTTCCGGACAGGGGGTATAATCAGCCCCAGCATTTT,many,14,TRBV20-1,TRBJ1-5,TRBD1
CASSLTSGRRNEQFF,TGTGCCAGCAGTTTGACTAGCGGGAGGCGAAATGAGCAGTTCTTC,.,15,TRBV28,TRBJ2-1,TRBD2